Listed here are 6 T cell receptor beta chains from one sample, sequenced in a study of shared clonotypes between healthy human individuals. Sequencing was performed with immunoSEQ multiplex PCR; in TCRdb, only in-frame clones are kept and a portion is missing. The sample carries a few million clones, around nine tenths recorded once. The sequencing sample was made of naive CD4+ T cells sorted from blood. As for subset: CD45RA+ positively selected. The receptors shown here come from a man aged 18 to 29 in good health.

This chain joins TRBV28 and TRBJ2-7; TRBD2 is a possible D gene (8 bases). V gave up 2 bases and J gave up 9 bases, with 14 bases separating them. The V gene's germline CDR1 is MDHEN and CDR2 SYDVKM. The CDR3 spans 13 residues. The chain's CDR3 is CASSLIAGQMQYF. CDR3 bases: TGTGCCAGCAGTTTAATAGCGGGACAGATGCAGTACTTC.

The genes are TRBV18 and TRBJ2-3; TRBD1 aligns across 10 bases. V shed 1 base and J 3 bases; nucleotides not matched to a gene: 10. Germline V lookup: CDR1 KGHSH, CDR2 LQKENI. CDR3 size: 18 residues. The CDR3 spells CASSPLSRTGGRTDTQYF. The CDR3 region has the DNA TGTGCCAGCTCACCACTTTCGCGGACAGGGGGTAGGACAGATACGCAGTATTTT.

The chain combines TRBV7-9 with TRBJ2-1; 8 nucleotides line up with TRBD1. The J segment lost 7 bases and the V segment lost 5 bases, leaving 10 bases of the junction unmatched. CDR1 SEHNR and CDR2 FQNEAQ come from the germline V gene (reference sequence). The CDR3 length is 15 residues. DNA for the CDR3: TGTGCCAGCAGCAAATCCGGGACAGGAATAAATGAGCAGTTCTTC. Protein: CASSKSGTGINEQFF. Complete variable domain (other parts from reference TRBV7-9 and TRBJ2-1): DTGVSQNPRHKITKRGQNVTFRCDPISEHNRLYWYRQTLGQGPEFLTYFQNEAQLEKSRLLSDRFSAERPKGSFSTLEIQRTEQGDSAMYLCASSKSGTGINEQFFGPGTRLTVL.

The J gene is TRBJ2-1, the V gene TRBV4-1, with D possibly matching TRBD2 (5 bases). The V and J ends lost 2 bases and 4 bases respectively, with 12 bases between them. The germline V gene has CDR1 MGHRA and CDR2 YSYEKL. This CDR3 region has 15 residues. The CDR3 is CASSQRLDLYNEQFF. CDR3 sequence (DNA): TGCGCCAGCAGCCAACGACTGGACTTGTACAATGAGCAGTTCTTC.

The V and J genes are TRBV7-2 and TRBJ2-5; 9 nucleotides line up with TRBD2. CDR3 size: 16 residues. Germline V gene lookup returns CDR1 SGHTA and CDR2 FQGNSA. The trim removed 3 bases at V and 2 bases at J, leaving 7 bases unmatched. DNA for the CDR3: TGTGCCAGCAGCTTCGGCCCGGGACTAGCTCAAGAGACCCAGTACTTC. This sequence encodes CASSFGPGLAQETQYF.

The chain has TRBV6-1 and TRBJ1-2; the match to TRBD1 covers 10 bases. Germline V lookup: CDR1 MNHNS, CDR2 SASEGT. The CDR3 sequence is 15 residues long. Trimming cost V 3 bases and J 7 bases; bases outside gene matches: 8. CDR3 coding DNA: TGTGCCAGCAGTGATGGCGGTGGGACAGGGGTTGGCTACACCTTC. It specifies CASSDGGGTGVGYTF.